The 3 T cell receptor beta chains in this list originate from one sample, sequenced in a study of cytomegalovirus exposure and HLA in healthy donors. Only in-frame clones appear in the TCRdb table, and some are missing; sequencing was by immunoSEQ multiplex PCR. The sample shows more than 20,000 clones, around 97% of them seen only once. Sample: PBMCs. Receptor source: a man aged 25-45 years in good health and CMV-seropositive.

This sequence joins TRBV5-1 and TRBJ2-4; 8 nucleotides match TRBD2. In germline, CDR1 is SGHRS, CDR2 YFSETQ. V lost 3 bases, J lost 5 bases, and 1 base stayed unmatched. This CDR3 has 13 residues. The CDR3 here is CASSYSGENIQYF. In nucleotides, the CDR3 is TGCGCCAGCAGCTATAGCGGGGAAAACATTCAGTACTTC.

The rearrangement joins TRBV7-2 to TRBJ1-2; 7 positions match TRBD1. Trimming took 3 bases from V and 13 from J; bases not matched to a gene: 5. CDR1 is SGHTA and CDR2 is FQGNSA in the germline V gene. The CDR3 consists of 11 residues. This CDR3 is CASSFSEGATF. DNA for the CDR3: TGTGCCAGCAGCTTTAGTGAGGGGGCCACCTTC. The variable domain in full, with the rest retrieved from reference TRBV7-2 and TRBJ1-2, is GAGVSQSPSNKVTEKGKDVELRCDPISGHTALYWYRQSLGQGLEFLIYFQGNSAPDKSGLPSDRFSAERTGGSVSTLTIQRTQQEDSAVYLCASSFSEGATFGSGTRLTVV.

The CDR3 protein is CAWDTPGQGQETQYF. CDR3 DNA sequence: TGTGCCTGGGATACCCCGGGACAGGGTCAAGAGACCCAGTACTTC. The J gene is TRBJ2-5, the V gene TRBV30; 9 bases align to TRBD1. V gave up 5 bases and J gave up 2 bases; unmatched junction bases: 9. Per germline, CDR1 GTSNPN and CDR2 SVGIG (reference sequence). CDR3 length: 15 residues.